These 12 T cell receptor beta chains came from one sample sequenced in a study of shared clonotypes between healthy human individuals. The repertoire was sequenced with immunoSEQ multiplex PCR; TCRdb's copy has only in-frame clones and lacks some. The sample holds over a million clones, under 80% seen once. The sequenced sample consisted of memory CD4+ T cells sorted from blood. The subset here: CD45RA-negative fraction. These receptors originate from a man younger than 35 in good health.

This chain uses TRBV6-5 with TRBJ1-1, with D maybe TRBD1 (6 bases). This CDR3 has 12 amino acids. Germline assignment: CDR1 MNHEY and CDR2 SVGAGI. Trimming cost V 7 bases and J 5 bases, with 11 bases left between them. Here the CDR3 reads CASNRGRTEAFF. CDR3 nucleotides: TGTGCCAGCAATAGGGGGAGGACTGAAGCTTTCTTT.

V usage is TRBV10-1 and J usage is TRBJ2-7; TRBD1 aligns across 7 bases. V shed 5 bases, J shed 9 bases, and the junction held 10 bases outside the gene matches. In germline, CDR1 is WNHNN, CDR2 SYGVQD (reference sequence). This CDR3 has 13 amino acids. Written as DNA, the CDR3 is TGCGCCAGCAGTCCTGGGACAGCCGAACTGCAGTACTTC. This codes for CASSPGTAELQYF.

The chain combines TRBV5-4 with TRBJ2-3; D possibly corresponds to TRBD2 (6 bases). Germline-derived CDR1 and CDR2 are SGHNT and YYREEE (reference sequence). The CDR3 has 15 amino acids. Trimming removed 4 bases from V and 1 base from J, with 13 bases in between. The CDR3 loop is CASSPGDLRTDTQYF. The CDR3 DNA sequence: TGTGCCAGCAGCCCGGGGGACTTGCGCACAGATACGCAGTATTTT.

This chain connects TRBV2 to TRBJ2-2; tentative D call: TRBD1 (6 bases). Germline values: CDR1 SNHLY, CDR2 FYNNEI. The CDR3 is made up of 13 amino acids. V lost 5 bases to trimming and J lost 4 bases, with 8 bases between them. CDR3 bases: TGTGCCAGCAGTACAGGGACCACCGGGGAGCTGTTTTTT. Its protein product is CASSTGTTGELFF.

The rearrangement joins TRBV5-1 to TRBJ1-5; 7 positions agree with TRBD1. The junction had 8 bases not matched to a gene; V was cut back by 4 bases and J by 4 bases. Looked up from germline, CDR1 is SGHRS and CDR2 is YFSETQ. This CDR3 contains 15 residues. CDR3 region: CASSRDGTENQPQHF. CDR3 coding DNA: TGCGCCAGCAGCAGGGACGGGACAGAGAATCAGCCCCAGCATTTT.

This clone has a count of ten or more. This chain uses TRBV5-1 with TRBJ2-2; maybe TRBD1 (5 bases). V lost 5 bases and J lost 4, with 12 bases in between. Germline V gene sequence: CDR1 SGHRS, CDR2 YFSETQ. This CDR3 region has 14 residues. The CDR3, as DNA: TGCGCCAGCAGTTCAGGGATGAGCACCGGGGAGCTGTTTTTT. It is translated as CASSSGMSTGELFF.

This clone was found once. The chain joins TRBV7-3 to TRBJ2-2; D call uncertain. The V gene's germline CDR1 is SGHTA and CDR2 FQGTGA. Trimming removed 5 bases from V and 2 bases from J, with 12 bases in between. This CDR3 comprises 15 residues. The CDR3 nucleotides are TGTGCCAGCAGCCTTCGGACGAGAAACACCGGGGAGCTGTTTTTT. Its translation: CASSLRTRNTGELFF.

Of note for this clone: This likely stems from a read error, as it lies one base from a far larger clone. The same CDR3 also results from other DNA sequences found in this sample. The chain combines TRBV28 with TRBJ1-2; unclear D gene. The V end lost 2 bases, the J end lost 4 bases, and 5 bases lay between the germline ends. There are 12 residues in the CDR3. CDR1 and CDR2 from the germline V gene are MDHEN and SYDVKM. The CDR3 reads CASSLGVYGYTF. The DNA for the CDR3 is TGTGCCAGCAGTTTAGGGGTCTATGGCTACACCTTC.

This clone came up a few times. This sequence joins TRBV18 and TRBJ2-1; 7 bases align to TRBD2. CDR3 length: 15 residues. The ends lost 4 bases at V and 5 bases at J; junction bases unmatched: 8. From germline, CDR1 is KGHSH and CDR2 LQKENI. The CDR3 nucleotides are TGTGCCAGCTCACGCCTACTCGCGGGGGACAATGAGCAGTTCTTC. The encoded protein is CASSRLLAGDNEQFF.

This clone was found a few times. The V and J genes are TRBV9 and TRBJ2-3; D not resolved. Germline assignment: CDR1 SGDLS and CDR2 YYNGEE. This CDR3 has 15 amino acids. V was trimmed by 6 bases and J by 0 bases, leaving 14 bases between them. CDR3 DNA: TGTGCCAGCACCCGCTTGGCCCCTAGCACAGATACGCAGTATTTT. Amino acids: CASTRLAPSTDTQYF.

The rearrangement joins TRBV7-2 to TRBJ2-7; 7 bases match TRBD2. This CDR3 has 15 amino acids. CDR1 is SGHTA and CDR2 is FQGNSA in the germline V gene. V lost 1 base to trimming and J lost 3 bases; unmatched junction nucleotides: 6. In nucleotides, the CDR3 is TGTGCCAGCAGCTTAGAAGCGGGGACTCACTACGAGCAGTACTTC. It encodes CASSLEAGTHYEQYF.

The chain recombines TRBV11-2 with TRBJ2-7; 9 nucleotides line up with TRBD1. With 5 bases clipped from V and 6 bases from J, the junction kept 8 bases outside the gene matches. Looked up from germline, CDR1 is SGHAT and CDR2 is FQNNGV. This CDR3 spans 14 amino acids. CDR3: CASSPRTGETEQYF. CDR3 nucleotide sequence: TGTGCCAGCAGCCCCCGGACAGGGGAGACCGAGCAGTACTTC.